One and the same sample provided the 2 T cell receptor beta chains below, sequenced in a study of blood T cell repertoires in COVID-19. Measured with immunoSEQ multiplex PCR; TCRdb has only the in-frame clones, and not every one. The sample records 200,000 to 250,000 clones, roughly 90% being singletons. Sequencing was performed on PBMCs or T cells enriched from blood (not recorded which). All receptors derive from a woman in her twenties or thirties with acute COVID-19.

This clone occurred once. The gene calls are TRBV30 and TRBJ2-7; D perhaps matches TRBD2 (5 bases). Germline V gene sequence: CDR1 GTSNPN, CDR2 SVGIG (reference sequence). The CDR3 covers 11 residues. V dropped 7 bases and J dropped 6 bases, with 13 bases sitting between them. The CDR3 DNA reads as TGTGCCTCTAGACGAGGGATCGAGCAGTACTTC. Amino acids: CASRRGIEQYF.

This clone occurred once. The chain combines TRBV5-5 with TRBJ2-1; D might be TRBD2 (6 bases). Germline V gene lookup returns CDR1 SGHKS and CDR2 YYEKEE (reference sequence). This CDR3 has 13 residues. Trimming removed 0 bases from V and 13 bases from J, with 14 bases in between. The CDR3 sequence is CASSLALGDFQFF. The CDR3 DNA reads TGTGCCAGCAGCTTGGCCTTAGGGGACTTCCAGTTCTTC.